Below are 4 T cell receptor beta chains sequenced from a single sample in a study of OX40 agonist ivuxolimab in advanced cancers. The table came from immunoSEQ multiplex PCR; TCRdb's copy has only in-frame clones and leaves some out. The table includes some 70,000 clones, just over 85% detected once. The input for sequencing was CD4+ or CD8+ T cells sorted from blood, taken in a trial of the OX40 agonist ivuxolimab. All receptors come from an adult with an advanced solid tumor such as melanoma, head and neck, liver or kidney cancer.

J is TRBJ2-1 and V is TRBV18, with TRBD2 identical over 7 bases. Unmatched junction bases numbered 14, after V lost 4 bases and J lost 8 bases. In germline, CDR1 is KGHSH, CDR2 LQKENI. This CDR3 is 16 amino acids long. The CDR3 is CASSLRRGAGADEQFF. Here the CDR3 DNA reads TGTGCCAGCTCACTACGCCGCGGGGCGGGAGCCGATGAGCAGTTCTTC.

The CDR3 DNA reads TGTGCCAGCAGCCCCGTGGACAGCTACTATGGCTACACCTTC. This translates into CASSPVDSYYGYTF. The J gene is TRBJ1-2, the V gene TRBV6-5, with D tentatively TRBD1 (6 bases). Between the trimmed V and J ends, which lost 6 bases and 3 bases, there was a span of 14 bases. The length of the CDR3 is 14 residues. Germline V gives CDR1 MNHEY, CDR2 SVGAGI.

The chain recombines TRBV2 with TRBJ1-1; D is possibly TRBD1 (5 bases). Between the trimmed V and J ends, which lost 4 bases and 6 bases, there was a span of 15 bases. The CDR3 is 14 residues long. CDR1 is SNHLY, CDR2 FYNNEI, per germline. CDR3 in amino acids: CASSGQERGAEAFF. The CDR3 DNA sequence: TGTGCCAGCAGTGGGCAGGAGAGGGGCGCTGAAGCTTTCTTT.

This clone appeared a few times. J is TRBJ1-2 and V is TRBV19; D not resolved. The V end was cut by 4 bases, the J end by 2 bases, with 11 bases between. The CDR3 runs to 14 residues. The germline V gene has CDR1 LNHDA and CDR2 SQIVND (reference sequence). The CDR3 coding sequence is TGTGCCAGTAGTACGGACGGCATCAACTATGGCTACACCTTC. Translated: CASSTDGINYGYTF.